A selection of T cell receptor beta chains follows, all from one sample in a study of blood T cell repertoires in COVID-19. The repertoire was sequenced with immunoSEQ multiplex PCR; TCRdb's copy has only in-frame clones and lacks some. The sample shows roughly 90,000 clones, roughly nine tenths of them seen only once. Sequencing input: peripheral blood. Source of these receptors: a man aged 50 or older with acute or convalescent COVID-19. CDR3s include the opening cysteine and the closing phenylalanine or tryptophan. D genes are given only for firm matches. Size tells how often a clone was seen (once, few, many) or the class of an expanded clone, and some rows leave it out.

abundance: NA
len: 16
v_gene: TRBV6-6
d_gene: NA
j_gene: TRBJ1-6
CDR3nt: TGTGCCAGCAGTCTTCCTGGGACCACAGGGAATTCACCCCTCCACTTT
CDR3aa: CASSLPGTTGNSPLHF

abundance: NA
len: 15
v_gene: TRBV24-1
d_gene: NA
j_gene: TRBJ1-2
CDR3nt: TGTGCCACCAGTGACTCACAGGCGCTCAACTATGGCTACACCTTC
CDR3aa: CATSDSQALNYGYTF

abundance: NA
len: 13
v_gene: TRBV7-2
d_gene: NA
j_gene: TRBJ1-1
CDR3nt: TGTGCCAGCAGCTTAGTAGAGGGGGGGGAAGCTTTCTTT
CDR3aa: CASSLVEGGEAFF

abundance: NA
len: 14
v_gene: TRBV19
d_gene: TRBD2
j_gene: TRBJ2-7
CDR3nt: TGTGCCAGTAGTATGAGCGGGAGGGCAGGCGAGCAGTACTTC
CDR3aa: CASSMSGRAGEQYF

abundance: NA
len: 15
v_gene: TRBV15
d_gene: NA
j_gene: TRBJ2-1
CDR3nt: TGTGCCACCAGCAGAGTGGTCGGGGAACCGAATGAGCAGTTCTTC
CDR3aa: CATSRVVGEPNEQFF

abundance: NA
len: 13
v_gene: TRBV6-5
d_gene: NA
j_gene: TRBJ1-4
CDR3nt: TGTGCCAGCAGACCCGGGGATTACGAAAAACTGTTTTTT
CDR3aa: CASRPGDYEKLFF

abundance: once
len: 13
v_gene: TRBV9
d_gene: TRBD1
j_gene: TRBJ1-5
CDR3nt: TGTGCCAGCAGCGTGGGGACAGGCCAGCCCCAGCATTTT
CDR3aa: CASSVGTGQPQHF

abundance: few
len: 15
v_gene: TRBV9
d_gene: NA
j_gene: TRBJ1-6
CDR3nt: TGTGCCAGCAGCGTAGACGGGGGAAAGGATTCACCCCTCCACTTT
CDR3aa: CASSVDGGKDSPLHF

abundance: once
len: 13
v_gene: TRBV6-5
d_gene: TRBD2
j_gene: TRBJ2-4
CDR3nt: TGTGCCAGCACCGGGGGGGCCTCTATCTTTCAGTACTTC
CDR3aa: CASTGGASIFQYF

abundance: NA
len: 13
v_gene: TRBV24-1
d_gene: NA
j_gene: TRBJ2-2
CDR3nt: TGTGCCACCAGTGATTTGCGTACCGGGGAGCTGTTTTTT
CDR3aa: CATSDLRTGELFF

abundance: NA
len: 13
v_gene: TRBV28
d_gene: TRBD2
j_gene: TRBJ2-5
CDR3nt: TGTGCCAGCAGTATAGCGGGAGGTGAGACCCAGTACTTC
CDR3aa: CASSIAGGETQYF

abundance: NA
len: 16
v_gene: TRBV4-2
d_gene: TRBD1
j_gene: TRBJ1-1
CDR3nt: TGTGCCAGCAGCCAAGACAGGGGGCGGGGGAACACTGAAGCTTTCTTT
CDR3aa: CASSQDRGRGNTEAFF

abundance: once
len: 14
v_gene: TRBV15
d_gene: NA
j_gene: TRBJ1-1
CDR3nt: TGTGCCACCAGCCCTCCTAGTCAATTAACTGAAGCTTTCTTT
CDR3aa: CATSPPSQLTEAFF

abundance: once
len: 14
v_gene: TRBV4-2
d_gene: NA
j_gene: TRBJ1-6
CDR3nt: TGTGCCAGCAGCCAAGATTTGGGCAGTTCACCCCTCCACTTT
CDR3aa: CASSQDLGSSPLHF

abundance: NA
len: 14
v_gene: TRBV5-5
d_gene: NA
j_gene: TRBJ1-6
CDR3nt: TGTGCCAGCAGCTCAACAGGGCCCCATTCACCCCTCCACTTT
CDR3aa: CASSSTGPHSPLHF

abundance: NA
len: 16
v_gene: TRBV4-1
d_gene: NA
j_gene: TRBJ2-7
CDR3nt: TGCGCCAGCAGCCAAGATAAGACAGTAAGCTCCTACGAGCAGTACTTC
CDR3aa: CASSQDKTVSSYEQYF

abundance: NA
len: 14
v_gene: TRBV5-1
d_gene: TRBD1
j_gene: TRBJ1-4
CDR3nt: TGCGCCAGCAGCCTACGGGACAGGAACGAAAAACTGTTTTTT
CDR3aa: CASSLRDRNEKLFF

abundance: NA
len: 13
v_gene: TRBV6-5
d_gene: TRBD1
j_gene: TRBJ1-2
CDR3nt: TGTGCCAGCAGGACGACAGGGGGCTATGGCTACACCTTC
CDR3aa: CASRTTGGYGYTF

abundance: NA
len: 12
v_gene: TRBV29-1
d_gene: TRBD1
j_gene: TRBJ1-2
CDR3nt: TGCAGCGTTGGGACAGGGGGCTATGGCTACACCTTC
CDR3aa: CSVGTGGYGYTF

abundance: NA
len: 15
v_gene: TRBV19
d_gene: NA
j_gene: TRBJ2-1
CDR3nt: TGTGCCAGTAGTATGGGGAGGGGCAGGGGGCGCGAGCAGTTCTTC
CDR3aa: CASSMGRGRGREQFF

abundance: NA
len: 15
v_gene: TRBV7-2
d_gene: NA
j_gene: TRBJ2-1
CDR3nt: TGTGCCAGCAGGGATATCACCTGGGGGCCCAATGAGCAGTTCTTC
CDR3aa: CASRDITWGPNEQFF

abundance: NA
len: 15
v_gene: TRBV19
d_gene: NA
j_gene: TRBJ2-1
CDR3nt: TGTGCCAGTACGGAACTAGCTGGAGGGGACAATGAGCAGTTCTTC
CDR3aa: CASTELAGGDNEQFF

abundance: NA
len: 16
v_gene: TRBV5-1
d_gene: TRBD1
j_gene: TRBJ2-1
CDR3nt: TGCGCCAGCAGCGCTACGACAGGGGGCGCCTACAATGAGCAGTTCTTC
CDR3aa: CASSATTGGAYNEQFF

abundance: once
len: 17
v_gene: TRBV6-6
d_gene: NA
j_gene: TRBJ1-2
CDR3nt: TGTGCCAGCAGTCACGCGCGGTTGGGTCCAGCTGACTATGGCTACACCTTC
CDR3aa: CASSHARLGPADYGYTF